These 29 T cell receptor beta chains share one sample of origin, sequenced in a study of blood T cell repertoires in COVID-19 (TCRdb year 2020). The library was obtained by the immunoSEQ multiplex PCR assay. The table was pulled from immuneACCESS by TCRdb, which kept in-frame rearrangements only. Such tables lose some clones; where checked, under half of the loss comes from unresolved V genes, and the rest has no known cause. This sample gives about 35,000 clones in total; just over 85% of them show up just once. 4.5% to 5% of the sample comes from the top ten. Sequencing input: peripheral blood. The source of these receptors is a woman aged 70-85 years with active COVID-19.

The DNA of the CDR3 is TGTGCCAGCAGCTCGTCCCCCCCCGGGGGGTCCCGGGGAACCCAGTACTTC. Translating gives CASSSSPPGGSRGTQYF. The chain couples TRBV5-5 to TRBJ2-5, with 7 bases that match TRBD2. Losses at the gene ends were 3 bases for V and 8 bases for J; bases not matched to a gene: 19. The CDR3 is 17 residues long. CDR1 and CDR2 from the germline V gene are SGHKS and YYEKEE (reference sequence).

The CDR3 loop is CASSLLSNEQFF. Written as DNA, the CDR3 is TGTGCCAGCAGCTTACTAAGCAATGAGCAGTTCTTC. The V call is TRBV13, the J call TRBJ2-1; D ambiguous. Trimming left V 2 bases short and J 6 bases short, with 5 bases between. CDR3 length: 12 residues. CDR1 PRHDT and CDR2 FYEKMQ come from the germline V gene (reference sequence).

V is TRBV6-2 or TRBV6-3 and J is TRBJ1-1; D is perhaps TRBD1 (5 bases). Trimming cost V 6 bases and J 2 bases, with 10 bases left between them. The CDR3 has 13 residues. From germline, CDR1 is MNHEY and CDR2 SVGEGT. The CDR3 sequence: CASSGRGNTEAFF. The CDR3 DNA reads TGTGCCAGCAGCGGGAGGGGCAACACTGAAGCTTTCTTT.

The chain carries TRBV29-1 and TRBJ2-3; D unresolved. The CDR3 sequence is 14 residues long. The germline V and J ends were trimmed by 4 bases and 0 bases, with 11 bases remaining between them. CDR1 and CDR2 (germline): SQVTM, ANQGSEA. This CDR3 is CSVVPPVSTDTQYF. Here the CDR3 DNA reads TGCAGCGTTGTTCCCCCAGTGAGCACAGATACGCAGTATTTT.

The rearrangement uses TRBV3-1 (or the pseudogene TRBV3-2) and TRBJ1-1; TRBD1 matches 7 bases. Germline V gene sequence: CDR1 LGHDT, CDR2 YNNKEL (reference sequence). V shed 3 bases, J shed 5 bases, and the junction held 15 bases outside the gene matches. This CDR3 region has 17 residues. The CDR3 reads CASSHTRGTVGGTEAFF. CDR3 bases: TGTGCCAGCAGCCACACCCGGGGGACAGTTGGCGGGACTGAAGCTTTCTTT.

V and J are TRBV6-6 and TRBJ1-1; TRBD1 might be the D (6 bases). CDR3 length: 16 residues. Germline lookup yields CDR1 MNHNY and CDR2 SVGAGI (reference sequence). The germline V and J ends were trimmed by 11 bases and 1 base, with 23 bases remaining between them. CDR3 bases: TGTGCCTGTAAACACTGGGCAGGGGCCAGGAACACTGAAGCTTTCTTT. Residues: CACKHWAGARNTEAFF.

The chain links TRBV27 to TRBJ2-1; 8 nucleotides agree with TRBD2. CDR1 is MNHEY, CDR2 SMNVEV, per germline (reference sequence). After removal of 6 bases from V and 3 bases from J, the junction contained 4 bases not matched to a gene. This CDR3 has 14 residues. The DNA for the CDR3 is TGTGCCAGCAGACAGCGGGGGTTCTACAATGAGCAGTTCTTC. This translates into CASRQRGFYNEQFF.

The V gene is TRBV6-5, the J gene TRBJ1-5; D is uncertain. Deletions cut 8 bases from V and 4 bases from J, with 15 bases between. This CDR3 has 14 amino acids. Germline loops: CDR1 MNHEY, CDR2 SVGAGI. In DNA form, the CDR3 reads TGTGCCAGCGGAATAGGACGGAGGAATCAGCCCCAGCATTTT. This sequence encodes CASGIGRRNQPQHF.

The CDR3 loop is CASSEPTSGGSNEQFF. The CDR3 DNA reads as TGTGCCAGCAGTGAACCGACTAGCGGGGGCTCAAATGAGCAGTTCTTC. The V and J genes are TRBV6-1 and TRBJ2-1, with 12 bases aligning to TRBD2. Per germline, CDR1 MNHNS and CDR2 SASEGT. V trimming: 2 bases; J trimming: 7 bases; junction bases outside the gene matches: 6. This CDR3 has 16 residues.

This clone was seen only once. The chain employs TRBV28 and TRBJ2-5; D is possibly TRBD2 (6 bases). Trimming removed 5 bases from V and 5 bases from J, with 15 bases in between. Per the germline V gene, CDR1 is MDHEN and CDR2 is SYDVKM. The CDR3 consists of 14 residues. CDR3 amino acids: CASSTGRGVETQYF. The CDR3 DNA reads TGTGCCAGCAGTACCGGGCGGGGAGTGGAGACCCAGTACTTC.

This clone was seen a handful of times. The chain carries TRBV3-1 (or the pseudogene TRBV3-2) and TRBJ2-5; possible D gene TRBD1, 6 bases. The length of the CDR3 is 17 residues. V dropped 3 bases and J dropped 5 bases, with 22 bases sitting between them. From germline, CDR1 is LGHDT and CDR2 YNNKEL (reference sequence). The CDR3 is CASSHENTGLKGETQYF. DNA of the CDR3: TGTGCCAGCAGCCACGAAAATACAGGGTTGAAGGGGGAGACCCAGTACTTC.

J is TRBJ2-3 and V is TRBV5-6; D is perhaps TRBD2 (6 bases). This CDR3 contains 13 residues. Trimming pared 1 base from V and 7 bases from J, leaving 10 bases between. Germline assignment: CDR1 SGHDT and CDR2 YYEEEE. CDR3 in DNA: TGTGCCAGCAGCTTGTTTAGCGGAAATACGCAGTATTTT. It translates to CASSLFSGNTQYF.

The rearrangement links TRBV6-5 to TRBJ2-5; a possible D gene is TRBD2 (6 bases). The V end was cut by 7 bases, the J end by 1 base, with 13 bases between. CDR1 is MNHEY, CDR2 SVGAGI, per germline. The CDR3 totals 14 residues. The CDR3 nucleotides are TGTGCCAGCACCCACGGGGGATCCCAAGAGACCCAGTACTTC. Its protein product is CASTHGGSQETQYF.

The rearrangement uses TRBV28 and TRBJ2-5, with 8 bases identical to TRBD1. The V gene's germline CDR1 is MDHEN and CDR2 SYDVKM. Losses at the gene ends were 5 bases for V and 5 bases for J; bases not matched to a gene: 7. This CDR3 contains 14 residues. CDR3 in amino acids: CASSRGQERETQYF. DNA of the CDR3: TGTGCCAGCAGTAGGGGACAGGAGAGGGAGACCCAGTACTTC.

V and J are TRBV28 and TRBJ2-5, with TRBD1 matching over 7 bases. The V segment lost 5 bases and the J segment 2 bases; nucleotides outside the gene matches: 2. This CDR3 is built from 13 residues. Germline values: CDR1 MDHEN, CDR2 SYDVKM. In DNA, the CDR3 is TGTGCCAGCAGTCGACAGGGACAAGAGACCCAGTACTTC. Encoded protein: CASSRQGQETQYF.

The V call is TRBV4-1, the J call TRBJ2-1; D gene uncertain. The germline V and J ends were trimmed by 0 bases and 7 bases, with 4 bases remaining between them. CDR3 length equals 12 residues. Germline values: CDR1 MGHRA, CDR2 YSYEKL. The CDR3 sequence is CASSQDENEQFF. The CDR3 nucleotides read TGCGCCAGCAGCCAAGACGAGAATGAGCAGTTCTTC.

The chain links TRBV28 to TRBJ2-6; D unclear. The CDR3 is 15 residues long. The V gene's germline CDR1 is MDHEN and CDR2 SYDVKM. V lost 7 bases to trimming and J lost 0 bases, with 10 bases between them. CDR3 nucleotides: TGTGCCAGCAATGGTCTCTACTCTGGGGCCAACGTCCTGACTTTC. It translates to CASNGLYSGANVLTF.

The chain joins TRBV7-3 to TRBJ2-2, with 10 bases matching TRBD2. The V gene's germline CDR1 is SGHTA and CDR2 FQGTGA. The CDR3 length is 18 residues. J lost 0 bases, V lost 2 bases, and 6 bases had no gene match. Here the CDR3 DNA reads TGTGCCAGCAGCTTAGTCGCTAGCGGGGGCACGAACACCGGGGAGCTGTTTTTT. Its translation: CASSLVASGGTNTGELFF.

This chain's CDR3 is CASSLVGDRRTTEAFF. CDR3 coding DNA: TGTGCCAGCAGCTTAGTAGGTGACAGGCGCACCACTGAAGCTTTCTTT. The chain employs TRBV11-1 and TRBJ1-1; D possibly corresponds to TRBD1 (6 bases). Germline values: CDR1 SGHAT, CDR2 FQDESV (reference sequence). CDR3 length: 16 residues. V lost 1 base and J 4 bases, leaving 16 bases between the germline ends. The full variable domain, with the rest looked up from reference TRBV11-1 and TRBJ1-1, is EAEVAQSPRYKITEKSQAVAFWCDPISGHATLYWYRQILGQGPELLVQFQDESVVDDSQLPKDRFSAERLKGVDSTLKIQPAELGDSAMYLCASSLVGDRRTTEAFFGQGTRLTVV.

The gene calls are TRBV5-1 and TRBJ2-3; D unresolved. The CDR3 has 12 amino acids. Deletions cut 4 bases from V and 3 bases from J, with 6 bases between. Looked up from germline, CDR1 is SGHRS and CDR2 is YFSETQ. CDR3 DNA: TGCGCCAGCAGCCTCCCTACAGATACGCAGTATTTT. Translation: CASSLPTDTQYF. The full variable domain, its missing parts supplied by reference TRBV5-1 and TRBJ2-3, is KAGVTQTPRYLIKTRGQQVTLSCSPISGHRSVSWYQQTPGQGLQFLFEYFSETQRNKGNFPGRFSGRQFSNSRSEMNVSTLELGDSALYLCASSLPTDTQYFGPGTRLTVL.

The CDR3 DNA is TGTGCCAGCAGCTTGACTAGCGTGAACCAAGAGACCCAGTACTTC. Translation: CASSLTSVNQETQYF. The chain has TRBV7-3 and TRBJ2-5, with 8 positions matching TRBD2. From germline, CDR1 is SGHTA and CDR2 FQGTGA. CDR3 length: 15 amino acids. The V gene end was trimmed by 3 bases and the J gene end by 0 bases; junction bases not matched to a gene: 3.

This clone appeared a few times. The V call is TRBV19, the J call TRBJ2-7; 7 bases match TRBD1. V shed 0 bases, J shed 2 bases, and the junction held 4 bases outside the gene matches. The CDR3 consists of 15 residues. Germline-derived CDR1 and CDR2 are LNHDA and SQIVND (reference sequence). The CDR3 DNA reads TGTGCCAGTAGTATAGATCAAGGGACAGCCTACGAGCAGTACTTC. Translated: CASSIDQGTAYEQYF.

The chain joins TRBV5-1 to TRBJ1-2; D gene ambiguous. V gave up 0 bases and J gave up 8 bases, with 11 bases separating them. CDR1 is SGHRS, CDR2 YFSETQ, per germline. There are 13 residues in the CDR3. CDR3 amino acids: CASSLEGVRGYTF. The CDR3 coding sequence is TGCGCCAGCAGCTTGGAGGGAGTCCGGGGCTACACCTTC.

The rearrangement links TRBV19 to TRBJ1-4; D gene ambiguous. CDR3 length: 17 residues. With 2 bases removed from V and 0 bases from J, the gap between germline ends came to 13 bases. CDR1 is LNHDA and CDR2 is SQIVND in the germline V gene (reference sequence). The CDR3 sequence is CASSIQRGWATNEKLFF. The CDR3 DNA reads TGTGCCAGTAGTATACAGAGAGGATGGGCAACTAATGAAAAACTGTTTTTT. Filled out from reference TRBV19 and TRBJ1-4, the complete variable domain reads DGGITQSPKYLFRKEGQNVTLSCEQNLNHDAMYWYRQDPGQGLRLIYYSQIVNDFQKGDIAEGYSVSREKKESFPLTVTSAQKNPTAFYLCASSIQRGWATNEKLFFGSGTQLSVL.

The DNA for the CDR3 is TGCGCCAGCAGCCTGACAGGGAGCAACACTGAAGCTTTCTTT. Its translation is CASSLTGSNTEAFF. The chain links TRBV4-3 to TRBJ1-1, with 7 bases aligning to TRBD1. J lost 2 bases, V lost 4 bases, and 4 bases had no gene match. The CDR3 consists of 14 residues. Looked up from germline, CDR1 is LGHNA and CDR2 is YSLEER.

The J gene is TRBJ2-1, the V gene TRBV27, with D possibly being TRBD2 (5 bases). CDR3 size: 13 residues. Between the trimmed V and J ends, which lost 4 bases and 7 bases, there was a span of 11 bases. The V gene's germline CDR1 is MNHEY and CDR2 SMNVEV (reference sequence). CDR3 in DNA: TGTGCCAGCAGTTCCGGACTTCATAATGAGCAGTTCTTC. Protein product: CASSSGLHNEQFF.

The J gene is TRBJ1-3, the V gene TRBV7-2, with unresolved D. V was shortened by 5 bases and J by 9 bases, with 14 bases between the two germline ends. The CDR3 has 13 residues. Germline lookup yields CDR1 SGHTA and CDR2 FQGNSA. The CDR3: CASSARGAGTIYF. The DNA of the CDR3 is TGTGCCAGCAGCGCCCGGGGTGCGGGCACCATATATTTT.

The chain joins TRBV4-2 to TRBJ1-5; TRBD1 aligns across 7 bases. The J segment lost 0 bases and the V segment lost 4 bases, leaving 3 bases of the junction unmatched. Germline V lookup: CDR1 LGHNA, CDR2 YNFKEQ. This CDR3 has 15 amino acids. CDR3 protein: CASSLTGNSNQPQHF. As DNA, the CDR3 is TGTGCCAGCAGCCTGACAGGGAATAGCAATCAGCCCCAGCATTTT.

J is TRBJ1-3 and V is TRBV18; a weak D match, TRBD1 (6 bases). Trimming left V 5 bases short and J 0 bases short, with 20 bases between. The germline V gene encodes CDR1 KGHSH and CDR2 LQKENI. The CDR3 is 18 amino acids. This CDR3 reads CASSLKQGPMISGNTIYF. CDR3 DNA: TGTGCCAGCTCATTAAAACAGGGACCCATGATCTCTGGAAACACCATATATTTT. The full variable domain, rest sourced from reference TRBV18 and TRBJ1-3, is NAGVMQNPRHLVRRRGQEARLRCSPMKGHSHVYWYRQLPEEGLKFMVYLQKENIIDESGMPKERFSAEFPKEGPSILRIQQVVRGDSAAYFCASSLKQGPMISGNTIYFGEGSWLTVV.